The sequence of this T cell receptor beta chain was determined in a study of cytomegalovirus exposure and HLA in healthy donors. Whole-study findings and limits: Presence/absence analysis assumed near-uniform sequencing depth across donors.

PCR involved 60 Vbeta and 13 Jbeta primers. The method was immunoSEQ multiplex PCR; TCRdb's version includes in-frame clones alone and lacks a portion of them. Recorded for this sample: 150,000 to 200,000 clones. This CDR3 has 16 amino acids. CDR1 is LNHDA, CDR2 SQIVND, per germline (reference sequence). The V and J ends lost 4 bases and 5 bases respectively, with 21 bases between them. As to this clone: Its antigen is still unknown.

The sequenced sample was PBMCs. This chain uses TRBV19 with TRBJ2-7, with a weak D call TRBD2 (5 bases). The sequence was collected from a man aged 25 to 40 in good health and CMV-seronegative. In DNA form, the CDR3 reads TGTGCCAGTAGTAACTCAATTGGGCCGCTGAGGGACGAGCAGTACTTC. Encoded protein: CASSNSIGPLRDEQYF.